The entry below gives a single TCR beta chain sequence along with its context. The target antigen is unknown. These data are taken from a study of identifying expanded T cells in peripheral blood. Study-level points and caveats: Clone count variance between roughly 2-week samples rose with total template count. Differentially abundant clones: around 1.1 between replicates, roughly 16 at around 14 days, approximately 19 at four.

Healthy donors had no documented immune events, such as infections, while sampled. Profiling relied on immunoSEQ multiplex PCR, and the TCRdb table lists in-frame clones only, not all of them. The sample holds some 120,000 clones, approximately 80% seen once. Sequenced input: blood. The clonotype was recovered from a person aged 18 to 75 in good health.

The CDR3 nucleotides are TGTGCCAGCAGCCTCACTACCCCTGACACCGGGGAGCTGTTTTTT. Translated, it gives CASSLTTPDTGELFF. The chain couples TRBV7-7 to TRBJ2-2, with D unresolved. Germline CDR1 SSHAT, CDR2 FNYEAQ (reference sequence). V lost 5 bases and J lost 3, with 13 bases in between. This CDR3 has 15 amino acids.